This T cell receptor beta chain was captured by sequencing in a study of regulatory T cells in long-lasting Graves disease. Study-level background: The criterion for persistent Graves' disease was over 5 years of antithyroid drugs with positive TSH receptor antibodies.

On this clonotype itself: The antigen remains undetermined.

Whole-study findings and limits: Repertoires from persistent disease leaned toward TRBV28, TRBJ1-2 and TRBJ2-5.

Specified time point: persistent/refractory GD, antithyroid drugs over 5 years with positive TRAb. PBMC RNA was the source of the TCR library. Graves' disease diagnosis followed American Thyroid Association guidelines. CDR1 and CDR2 (germline): SEHNR, FQNEAQ (reference sequence). Trimming at V came to 0 bases and at J to 2 bases, leaving 3 bases not matched to a gene. This CDR3 is built from 15 residues. CDR3 regions were amplified by Arm-PCR using iRepertoire HTBI primers to build TCR beta libraries. Per the original methods: Samples revealed 62 TRBV and approximately 15 TRBJ segments. TCRdb analysed the multiplex PCR reads with MiXCR anew, one entry per CDR3 protein. The V and J calls and clone size are TCRdb's, not the authors'. The table records approximately 440,000 distinct CDR3 sequences, 20% to 25% of them present only once.

This receptor was obtained from a female donor with Graves disease. Sequencing was performed on peripheral blood mononuclear cells (PBMCs), taken when the disease was refractory, from a patient treated with antithyroid drugs. V gene TRBV7-9 combines with J gene TRBJ1-2; TRBD1 matches at 7 bases. The CDR3 loop reads CASSLAGGENYGYTF. CDR3 in DNA: TGTGCCAGCAGCTTAGCAGGGGGCGAAAACTATGGCTACACCTTC. Using reference TRBV7-9 and TRBJ1-2 for the parts outside the CDR3, the full variable domain is DTGVSQNPRHKITKRGQNVTFRCDPISEHNRLYWYRQTLGQGPEFLTYFQNEAQLEKSRLLSDRFSAERPKGSFSTLEIQRTEQGDSAMYLCASSLAGGENYGYTFGSGTRLTVV.